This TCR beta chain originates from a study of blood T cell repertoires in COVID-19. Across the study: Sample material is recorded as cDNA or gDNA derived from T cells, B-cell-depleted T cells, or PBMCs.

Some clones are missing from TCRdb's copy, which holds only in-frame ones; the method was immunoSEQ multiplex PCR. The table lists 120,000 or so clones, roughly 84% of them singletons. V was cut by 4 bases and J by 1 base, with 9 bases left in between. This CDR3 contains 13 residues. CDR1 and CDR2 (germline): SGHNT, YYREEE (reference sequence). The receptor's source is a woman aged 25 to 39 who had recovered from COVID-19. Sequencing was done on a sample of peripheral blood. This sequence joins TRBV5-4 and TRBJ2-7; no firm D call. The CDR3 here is CASSPPQSYEQYF. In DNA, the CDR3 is TGTGCCAGCAGCCCCCCGCAGTCCTACGAGCAGTACTTC.